This T cell receptor beta chain was identified in a study of CD8 T cells in ankylosing spondylitis. Trimming removed 1 base at V and 3 bases at J, with 14 bases between. The CDR3 has 16 amino acids. In germline, CDR1 is SGHTA, CDR2 FQGNSA. TCRdb re-called the 5' RACE reads through MiXCR, storing one row per CDR3 protein. The sample lists under 150,000 distinct CDR3 sequences, 7% to 10% occurring once. Many counts were recorded for this clonotype. The chain joins TRBV7-2 to TRBJ2-3; the D gene is possibly TRBD2 (6 bases). The sample was blood, either unsorted or a sorted T cell fraction (not recorded which). The receptor was isolated from a male donor with ankylosing spondylitis or in good health (not recorded which). The CDR3 is CASSLGLAERTDTQYF. The DNA for the CDR3 is TGTGCCAGCAGCTTAGGCTTAGCGGAGAGGACAGATACGCAGTATTTT.